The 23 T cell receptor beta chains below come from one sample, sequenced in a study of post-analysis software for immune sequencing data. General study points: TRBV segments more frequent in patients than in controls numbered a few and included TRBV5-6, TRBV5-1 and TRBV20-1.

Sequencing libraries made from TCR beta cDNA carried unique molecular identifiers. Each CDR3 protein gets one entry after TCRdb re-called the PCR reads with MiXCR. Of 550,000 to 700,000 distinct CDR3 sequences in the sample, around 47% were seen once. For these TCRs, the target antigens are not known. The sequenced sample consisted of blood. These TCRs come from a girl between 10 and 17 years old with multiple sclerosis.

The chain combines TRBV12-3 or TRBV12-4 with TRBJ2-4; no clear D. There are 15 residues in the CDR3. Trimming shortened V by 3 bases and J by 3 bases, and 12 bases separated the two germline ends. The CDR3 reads CASSFRLVGKNIQYF. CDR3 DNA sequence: TGTGCCAGCAGTTTTCGGCTGGTGGGCAAAAACATTCAGTACTTC.

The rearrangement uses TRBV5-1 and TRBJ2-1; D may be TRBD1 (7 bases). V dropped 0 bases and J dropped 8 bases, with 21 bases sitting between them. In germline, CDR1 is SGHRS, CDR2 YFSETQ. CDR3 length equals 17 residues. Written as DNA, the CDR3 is TGCGCCAGCAGCTTGGCCAAGGAGGGGGCGCCCCGCTATGAGCAGTTCTTC. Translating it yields CASSLAKEGAPRYEQFF.

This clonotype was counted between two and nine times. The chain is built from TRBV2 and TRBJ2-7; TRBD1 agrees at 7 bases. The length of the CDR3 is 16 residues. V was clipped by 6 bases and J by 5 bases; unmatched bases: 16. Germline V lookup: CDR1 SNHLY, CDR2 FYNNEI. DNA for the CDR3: TGTGCCAGCAGCGTTTGGGCTGAGACAGGGAGAAACGAGCAGTACTTC. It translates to CASSVWAETGRNEQYF.

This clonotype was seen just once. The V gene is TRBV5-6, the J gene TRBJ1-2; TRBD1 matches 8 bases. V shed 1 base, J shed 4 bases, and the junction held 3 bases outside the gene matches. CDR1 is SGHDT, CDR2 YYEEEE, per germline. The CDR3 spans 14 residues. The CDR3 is CASSLRQGLYGYTF. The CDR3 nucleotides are TGTGCCAGCAGCTTGAGACAGGGGCTCTATGGCTACACCTTC.

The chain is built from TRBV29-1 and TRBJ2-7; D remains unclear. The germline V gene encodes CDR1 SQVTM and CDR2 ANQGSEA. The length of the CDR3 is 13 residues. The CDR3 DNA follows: TGCAGTGGGGATGGGTACTCCTACAATGAGCAGTACTTC. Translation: CSGDGYSYNEQYF.

The CDR3 region has the DNA TGCGCCAGCAGCCCGGAATTAGCGGGAGGGCCGAATACGCAGTATTTT. This codes for CASSPELAGGPNTQYF. The V gene is TRBV5-1, the J gene TRBJ2-3; 11 positions agree with TRBD2. This CDR3 comprises 16 residues. Germline CDR1 is SGHRS and CDR2 is YFSETQ. Trimming at V came to 4 bases and at J to 7 bases, leaving 11 bases not matched to a gene.

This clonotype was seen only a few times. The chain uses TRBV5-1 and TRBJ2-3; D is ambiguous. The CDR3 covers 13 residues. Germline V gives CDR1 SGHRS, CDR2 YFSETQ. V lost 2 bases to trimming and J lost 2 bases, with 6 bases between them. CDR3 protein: CASSFQVTDTQYF. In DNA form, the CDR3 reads TGCGCCAGCAGCTTTCAGGTCACAGATACGCAGTATTTT.

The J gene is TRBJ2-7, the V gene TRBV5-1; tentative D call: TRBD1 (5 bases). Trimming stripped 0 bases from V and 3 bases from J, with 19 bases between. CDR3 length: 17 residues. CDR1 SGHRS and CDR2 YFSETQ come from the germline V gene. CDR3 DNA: TGCGCCAGCAGCTTGGAACAGGCTCTCACAAGAAACTACGAGCAGTACTTC. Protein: CASSLEQALTRNYEQYF.

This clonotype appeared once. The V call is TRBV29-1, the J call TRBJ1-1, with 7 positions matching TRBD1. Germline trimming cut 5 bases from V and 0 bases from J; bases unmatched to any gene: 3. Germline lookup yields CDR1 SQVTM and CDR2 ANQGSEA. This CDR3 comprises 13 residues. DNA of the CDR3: TGCAGCGTTCCGGGACAGATGAACACTGAAGCTTTCTTT. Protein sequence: CSVPGQMNTEAFF.

For the CDR3, the DNA is TGCAGTGCTACCGGCGGCACTACGAGGGGCTATGGCTACACCTTC. It specifies CSATGGTTRGYGYTF. The chain carries TRBV20-1 and TRBJ1-2; D may be TRBD1 (5 bases). The V end was cut by 4 bases, the J end by 4 bases, with 19 bases between. The CDR3 length is 15 residues. Germline V gene lookup returns CDR1 DFQATT and CDR2 SNEGSKA (reference sequence).

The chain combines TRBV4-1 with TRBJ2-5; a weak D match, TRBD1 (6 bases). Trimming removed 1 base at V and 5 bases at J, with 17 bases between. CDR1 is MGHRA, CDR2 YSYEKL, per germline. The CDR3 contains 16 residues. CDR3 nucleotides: TGCGCCAGCAGCCAAGTAGGCCTACTTCAGGGGGAGACCCAGTACTTC. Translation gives CASSQVGLLQGETQYF.

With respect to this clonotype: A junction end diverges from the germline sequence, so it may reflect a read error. CDR3: CASGLGQAKETQYF. In DNA, the CDR3 is TGCGCCAGCGGCTTGGGACAGGCCAAAGAGACCCAGTACTTC. The chain employs TRBV5-1 and TRBJ2-4; TRBD1 agrees at 8 bases. The J call may be incorrect, as the DNA end agrees better with TRBJ2-5. The germline CDR1 and CDR2 sequences are SGHRS and YFSETQ. The CDR3 length is 14 residues.

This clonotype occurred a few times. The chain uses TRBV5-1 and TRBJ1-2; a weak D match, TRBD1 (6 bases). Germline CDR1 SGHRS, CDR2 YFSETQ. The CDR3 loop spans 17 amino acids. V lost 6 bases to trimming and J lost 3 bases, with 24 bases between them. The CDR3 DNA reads TGCGCCAGCACTCCAGGGGAAACGTACACCGGCCACTATGGCTACACCTTC. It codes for CASTPGETYTGHYGYTF.

The CDR3 DNA sequence: TGTGCCAGCAGCCAAGAGGGCTCAGGGAGGGTAACTAACTATGGCTACACCTTC. This encodes CASSQEGSGRVTNYGYTF. J is TRBJ1-2 and V is TRBV4-2, with a possible D match to TRBD1 (5 bases). Germline-derived CDR1 and CDR2 are LGHNA and YNFKEQ. This CDR3 is 18 amino acids long. Trimming left V 0 bases short and J 0 bases short, with 17 bases between.

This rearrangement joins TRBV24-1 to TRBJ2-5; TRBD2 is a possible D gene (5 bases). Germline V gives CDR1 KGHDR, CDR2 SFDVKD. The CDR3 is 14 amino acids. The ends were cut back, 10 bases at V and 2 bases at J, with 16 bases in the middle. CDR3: CATPIGRTQETQYF. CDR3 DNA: TGTGCCACTCCTATAGGGCGGACTCAAGAGACCCAGTACTTC.

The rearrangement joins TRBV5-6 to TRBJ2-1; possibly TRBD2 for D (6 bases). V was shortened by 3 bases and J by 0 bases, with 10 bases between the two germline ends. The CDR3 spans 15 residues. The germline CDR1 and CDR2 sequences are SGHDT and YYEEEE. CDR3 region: CASSSRGPSYNEQFF. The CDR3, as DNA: TGTGCCAGCAGCTCGCGGGGCCCCTCCTACAATGAGCAGTTCTTC.

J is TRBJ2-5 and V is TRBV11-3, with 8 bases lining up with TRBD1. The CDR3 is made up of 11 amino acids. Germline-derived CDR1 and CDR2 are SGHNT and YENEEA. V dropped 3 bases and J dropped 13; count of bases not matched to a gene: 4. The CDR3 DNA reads TGTGCCAGCAGCTTCCGGGACAGGCCGTACTTC. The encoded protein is CASSFRDRPYF.

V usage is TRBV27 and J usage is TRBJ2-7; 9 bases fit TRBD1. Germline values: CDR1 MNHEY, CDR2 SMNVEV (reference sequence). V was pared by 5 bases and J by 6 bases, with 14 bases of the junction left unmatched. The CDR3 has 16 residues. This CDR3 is CASSPDRGGPDCEQYF. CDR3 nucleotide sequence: TGTGCCAGCAGTCCGGACAGGGGAGGACCGGACTGCGAGCAGTACTTC.

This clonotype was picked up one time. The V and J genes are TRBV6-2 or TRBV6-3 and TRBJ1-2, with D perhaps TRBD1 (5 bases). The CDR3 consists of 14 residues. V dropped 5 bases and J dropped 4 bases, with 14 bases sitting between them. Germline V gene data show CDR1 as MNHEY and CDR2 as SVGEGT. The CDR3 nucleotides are TGTGCCAGCAGTACGGGGGACCTTTGCTATGGCTACACCTTC. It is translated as CASSTGDLCYGYTF.

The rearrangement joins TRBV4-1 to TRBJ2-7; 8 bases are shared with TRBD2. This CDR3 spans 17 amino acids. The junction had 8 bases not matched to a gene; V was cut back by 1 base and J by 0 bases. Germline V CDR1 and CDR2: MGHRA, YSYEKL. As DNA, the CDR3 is TGCGCCAGCAGCCAAGTTTGGGGTAGCGGGACCTCCTACGAGCAGTACTTC. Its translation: CASSQVWGSGTSYEQYF.

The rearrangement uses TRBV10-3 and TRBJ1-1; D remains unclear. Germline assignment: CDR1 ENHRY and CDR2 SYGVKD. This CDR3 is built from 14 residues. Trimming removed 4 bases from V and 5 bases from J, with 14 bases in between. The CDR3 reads CAISGEGVGTEAFF. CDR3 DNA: TGTGCCATCAGTGGGGAGGGAGTAGGGACTGAAGCTTTCTTT.

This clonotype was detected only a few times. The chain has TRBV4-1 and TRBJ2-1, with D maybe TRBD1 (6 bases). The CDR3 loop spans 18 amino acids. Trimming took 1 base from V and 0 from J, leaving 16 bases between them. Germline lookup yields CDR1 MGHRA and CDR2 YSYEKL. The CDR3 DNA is TGCGCCAGCAGCCAAGTGACCCCTCTGGGGGCCTCCTACAATGAGCAGTTCTTC. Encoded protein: CASSQVTPLGASYNEQFF.

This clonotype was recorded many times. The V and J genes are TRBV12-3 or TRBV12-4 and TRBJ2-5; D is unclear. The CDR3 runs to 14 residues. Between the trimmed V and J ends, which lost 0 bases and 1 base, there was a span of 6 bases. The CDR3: CASSLAGIQETQYF. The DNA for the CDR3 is TGTGCCAGCAGTTTAGCGGGCATCCAAGAGACCCAGTACTTC.